One sample yielded the 18 T cell receptor beta chains listed below, sequenced in a study of T cell repertoires in cytomegalovirus infection. TCRdb reanalysed the reads using MiXCR and keeps one entry per CDR3 protein. The sample has fewer than 900,000 distinct CDR3 sequences; just under 30% are singletons. The antigens for these receptors are not known. The material was cultured CD8+ T cells from PBMCs, obtained from culture after CMV antigen stimulation. All receptors come from a human donor in good health (CMV status not recorded). Some clones in this sample may be carry-over from other donors' samples.

The CDR3 DNA reads as TGTGCCAGCAGTTCGGGGCCCTGGACCTTC. Its protein is CASSSGPWTF. The J gene is TRBJ1-2, the V gene TRBV5-3, with D tentatively TRBD1 (5 bases). TRBV5-3 is an ORF, with its function uncertain. The CDR3 is 10 residues long. The V and J ends lost 8 bases and 14 bases respectively, with 16 bases between them.

V usage is TRBV7-9 and J usage is TRBJ1-3; D may be TRBD1 (5 bases). V shed 9 bases and J shed 9 bases, with 21 bases lying between them. The CDR3 has 14 residues. Germline V gives CDR1 SEHNR, CDR2 FQNEAQ (reference sequence). The CDR3 spells CASYYGGDGATIYF. Here the CDR3 DNA reads TGTGCCAGTTATTACGGCGGGGATGGGGCCACCATATATTTT.

The sample holds many counts of this clonotype. The V and J genes are TRBV7-2 and TRBJ1-5; D might be TRBD1 (6 bases). Germline V CDR1 and CDR2: SGHTA, FQGNSA. V was pared by 4 bases and J by 0 bases, with 10 bases between. This CDR3 has 15 residues. The CDR3 spells CASSSRDTSNQPQHF. CDR3 DNA: TGTGCCAGCAGCTCGCGGGACACTAGCAATCAGCCCCAGCATTTT.

The V call is TRBV7-4, the J call TRBJ2-2, with D unclear. The V and J ends lost 6 bases and 6 bases respectively, with 14 bases between them. Germline V gene sequence: CDR1 SGHVT, CDR2 SQSDAQ. The CDR3 totals 14 residues. The CDR3 loop is CASRAEISAGELFF. In nucleotides, the CDR3 is TGTGCCAGCAGAGCCGAAATTTCCGCCGGGGAGCTGTTTTTT.

This clonotype was recorded a few times. The chain is built from TRBV4-1 and TRBJ1-1; the match to TRBD1 covers 7 bases. The length of the CDR3 is 14 residues. V gave up 3 bases and J gave up 8 bases; unmatched junction bases: 9. CDR1 MGHRA and CDR2 YSYEKL come from the germline V gene. The CDR3 is CASSHRDRREEAFF. Here the CDR3 DNA reads TGCGCCAGCAGCCACCGGGACAGACGGGAAGAAGCTTTCTTT.

The chain has TRBV20-1 and TRBJ2-1; tentative D call: TRBD1 (5 bases). The V gene's germline CDR1 is DFQATT and CDR2 SNEGSKA (reference sequence). The CDR3 is 12 residues long. V was cut by 6 bases and J by 3 bases, with 9 bases left in between. This chain's CDR3 is CSAKGIYNEQFF. DNA of the CDR3: TGCAGTGCGAAGGGGATCTACAATGAGCAGTTCTTC.

The genes are TRBV27 and TRBJ1-1; the D gene is possibly TRBD1 (5 bases). V was shortened by 4 bases and J by 5 bases, with 11 bases between the two germline ends. The CDR3 sequence is 13 residues long. Germline V gene lookup returns CDR1 MNHEY and CDR2 SMNVEV (reference sequence). Here the CDR3 reads CASSWGGSTEAFF. CDR3 nucleotide sequence: TGTGCCAGCAGTTGGGGGGGAAGTACTGAAGCTTTCTTT.

This clonotype occurred a few times. The chain employs TRBV7-2 and TRBJ1-2, with D unresolved. The CDR3 is 13 residues long. V shed 1 base and J shed 8 bases, with 11 bases lying between them. CDR1 is SGHTA and CDR2 is FQGNSA in the germline V gene. The CDR3, as DNA: TGTGCCAGCAGCTTAGGTTCCGGGGTGGGCTACACCTTC. Amino acid sequence: CASSLGSGVGYTF.

The table lists this clonotype with many counts. The rearrangement joins TRBV7-2 to TRBJ1-3; D is unclear. Trimming left V 1 base short and J 6 bases short, with 13 bases between. CDR1 is SGHTA, CDR2 FQGNSA, per germline. The CDR3 is 15 residues long. This CDR3 is CASSLEHRFLNTIYF. CDR3 DNA: TGTGCCAGCAGCTTAGAACACAGATTTTTAAACACCATATATTTT. Full variable domain (rest looked up from reference TRBV7-2 and TRBJ1-3): GAGVSQSPSNKVTEKGKDVELRCDPISGHTALYWYRQSLGQGLEFLIYFQGNSAPDKSGLPSDRFSAERTGGSVSTLTIQRTQQEDSAVYLCASSLEHRFLNTIYFGEGSWLTVV.

This clonotype was detected a few times. The chain links TRBV7-6 to TRBJ1-1; 7 bases line up with TRBD1. J gave up 4 bases and V 4 bases, and 3 bases lay outside the gene matches. Germline V gene sequence: CDR1 SGHVS, CDR2 FNYEAQ. The CDR3 is made up of 13 amino acids. The CDR3 DNA is TGTGCCAGCAGCTCACACAGGGGCACTGAAGCTTTCTTT. It yields the protein CASSSHRGTEAFF.

This clonotype has a single count. One end of the junction does not line up with germline, which may come from a read error. The rearrangement links TRBV4-1 to TRBJ1-1, with 8 bases that match TRBD1. CDR1 is MGHRA and CDR2 is YSYEKL in the germline V gene. This CDR3 has 13 residues. CDR3 loop: CACSPPGQAEAFF. CDR3 coding DNA: TGCGCCTGCAGTCCACCGGGACAGGCTGAAGCTTTCTTT.

The V gene is TRBV19, the J gene TRBJ1-1; D is unclear. CDR1 and CDR2 from the germline V gene are LNHDA and SQIVND (reference sequence). This CDR3 is 16 amino acids long. Trimming shortened V by 3 bases and J by 2 bases, and 16 bases separated the two germline ends. Here the CDR3 reads CASSIRLYQLNTEAFF. The CDR3 DNA follows: TGTGCCAGTAGTATCCGTCTTTACCAGCTCAACACTGAAGCTTTCTTT.

There are a few counts of this clonotype. This chain joins TRBV7-9 and TRBJ1-1; tentative D call: TRBD1 (5 bases). Germline V gives CDR1 SEHNR, CDR2 FQNEAQ (reference sequence). The CDR3 consists of 16 residues. V was pared by 5 bases and J by 2 bases, with 18 bases between. Written as DNA, the CDR3 is TGTGCCAGCAGCCGAGCCCGGAAAGGGGACAACACTGAAGCTTTCTTT. Its protein product is CASSRARKGDNTEAFF.

This clonotype has more than one count but fewer than ten. The chain is built from TRBV3-1 and TRBJ1-6; no firm D call. Trimming took 0 bases from V and 7 from J, leaving 13 bases between them. Germline assignment: CDR1 LGHDT and CDR2 YNNKEL (reference sequence). The CDR3 contains 16 residues. The CDR3 sequence: CASSQEGYSRNSPLHF. The CDR3 nucleotides are TGTGCCAGCAGCCAAGAAGGGTATTCTCGCAATTCACCCCTCCACTTT.

V gene TRBV12-5 combines with J gene TRBJ2-7; 9 nucleotides match TRBD1. Germline CDR1 and CDR2: LGHNT and FRNRAP. The V and J ends lost 7 bases and 1 base, in that order; junction bases with no gene match: 11. The CDR3 totals 16 residues. The CDR3 DNA is TGTGCTAGTGTTCCGGCTCCGGGACAGGGTTCCTACGAGCAGTACTTC. Protein product: CASVPAPGQGSYEQYF.

This clonotype has at least ten counts. This chain joins TRBV7-8 and TRBJ2-3; D is perhaps TRBD2 (6 bases). The CDR3 is 13 residues long. Germline assignment: CDR1 SGHVS and CDR2 FQNEAQ. The V and J ends lost 4 bases and 5 bases respectively, with 10 bases between them. The CDR3 region is CASSSGGGDTQYF. The CDR3 DNA follows: TGTGCCAGCAGCTCCGGGGGTGGAGATACGCAGTATTTT.

This clonotype has more than one count but fewer than ten. The chain combines TRBV4-2 with TRBJ2-2; D gene ambiguous. Germline lookup yields CDR1 LGHNA and CDR2 YNFKEQ. This CDR3 comprises 13 residues. Deletions cut 0 bases from V and 3 bases from J, with 2 bases between. CDR3 amino acids: CASSQDHTGELFF. DNA for the CDR3: TGTGCCAGCAGCCAAGATCACACCGGGGAGCTGTTTTTT.

The sample holds a few counts of this clonotype. The chain recombines TRBV2 with TRBJ2-7; D is possibly TRBD1 (6 bases). Trimming took 10 bases from V and 6 from J, leaving 28 bases between them. CDR3 size: 16 residues. Germline lookup yields CDR1 SNHLY and CDR2 FYNNEI. The CDR3 DNA is TGTGCCATTCCCGCAGGTGTCAGGGGCCCGTTGGGCGAGCAGTACGTC. Amino acid sequence: CAIPAGVRGPLGEQYV.